These T cell receptor beta chains were read from a single sample in a study of blood T cell repertoires in COVID-19. Produced via immunoSEQ multiplex PCR; TCRdb's table is partial and in-frame only. This sample has about 240,000 clones, with about four fifths found just once. Material for sequencing was peripheral blood. Every receptor here comes from a woman under 30 with acute or convalescent COVID-19. The CDR3 runs from the conserved cysteine through the conserved F or W. D genes are given only for firm matches. The size field is filled for only some rows; it gives once, few, many or a size class.

size: few; V: TRBV30; D: .; J: TRBJ1-3; DNA: TGTGCCTGGAAAGCCTCTGGAAACACCATATATTTT; CDR3: CAWKASGNTIYF
size: .; V: TRBV21-1; D: .; J: TRBJ2-2; DNA: TGTGCCAGCACAAGAGCAACCGACAGGGGGCGCACAGGAGGTTGGACCGGGGAGCTGTTTTTT; CDR3: CASTRATDRGRTGGWTGELFF
size: .; V: TRBV14; D: .; J: TRBJ2-1; DNA: TGTGCCAGCAGCCAAGGGGACTATGAGCAGTTCTTC; CDR3: CASSQGDYEQFF
size: .; V: TRBV7-9; D: .; J: TRBJ1-2; DNA: TGTGCCAGCAGCCCAGGGAATTATGGCTACACCTTC; CDR3: CASSPGNYGYTF
size: .; V: TRBV5-6; D: TRBD1; J: TRBJ1-6; DNA: TGTGCCAGCAGCTCCTGGACAGGGCGATCACCCCTCCACTTT; CDR3: CASSSWTGRSPLHF
size: .; V: TRBV19; D: .; J: TRBJ2-7; DNA: TGTGCCAGTAGTAACAGGGTTGACTACGAGCAGTACTTC; CDR3: CASSNRVDYEQYF
size: .; V: TRBV7-2; D: .; J: TRBJ1-4; DNA: TGTGCCAGCAGCTTACGGGGGGCCGGTGAAAAACTGTTTTTT; CDR3: CASSLRGAGEKLFF
size: .; V: TRBV6-2/TRBV6-3; D: .; J: TRBJ2-7; DNA: TGTGCCAGCAGTTCTGCGGGTTTGTCCTACGAGCAGTACTTC; CDR3: CASSSAGLSYEQYF
size: .; V: TRBV6-5; D: .; J: TRBJ1-1; DNA: TGTGCCAGCAGTTACTCGAGCGGGGAAAACACTGAAGCTTTCTTT; CDR3: CASSYSSGENTEAFF
size: .; V: TRBV4-2; D: TRBD1; J: TRBJ1-6; DNA: TGTGCCAGCAGCCAAAAATGGAGGCAGGGGGCCGATAATTCACCCCTCCACTTT; CDR3: CASSQKWRQGADNSPLHF
size: .; V: TRBV12-3/TRBV12-4; D: .; J: TRBJ1-1; DNA: TGTGCCAGCAGTTTTTCCATTAATAGTGAAGCTTTCTTT; CDR3: CASSFSINSEAFF
size: .; V: TRBV5-1; D: .; J: TRBJ2-7; DNA: TGCGCCAGCAGCTTGAACGCAGGGATCCTCTACGAGCAGTACTTC; CDR3: CASSLNAGILYEQYF
size: .; V: TRBV7-8; D: .; J: TRBJ1-2; DNA: TGTGCCAGCAGCCAGCGGGGGTCCAACTATGGCTACACCTTC; CDR3: CASSQRGSNYGYTF
size: .; V: TRBV28; D: TRBD1; J: TRBJ2-7; DNA: TGTGCCAGCAGACTACAGGGGGAACGGTCCTACGAGCAGTACTTC; CDR3: CASRLQGERSYEQYF
size: .; V: TRBV7-9; D: TRBD2; J: TRBJ2-3; DNA: TGTGCCAGCAGCATAGGGGGACTAGCGGACTTCACAGATACGCAGTATTTT; CDR3: CASSIGGLADFTDTQYF
size: .; V: TRBV6-2/TRBV6-3; D: TRBD2; J: TRBJ2-4; DNA: TGTGCCAGCAGTTCTCCGGGACTAGCGGCCTCCCGCGGCATTCAGTACTTC; CDR3: CASSSPGLAASRGIQYF
size: .; V: TRBV9; D: .; J: TRBJ1-4; DNA: TGTGCCAGCAGCGTAGAGCCAGGGCTTTCAACTAATGAAAAACTGTTTTTT; CDR3: CASSVEPGLSTNEKLFF
size: few; V: TRBV6-2/TRBV6-3; D: .; J: TRBJ1-1; DNA: TGTGCCAGCAGTTGGGGGGGTAGTGAAGCTTTCTTT; CDR3: CASSWGGSEAFF
size: once; V: TRBV2; D: .; J: TRBJ1-4; DNA: TGTGCCAGCAGTGAAATTGGTACGCAGGGCCGAGATAATGAAAAACTGTTTTTT; CDR3: CASSEIGTQGRDNEKLFF
size: few; V: TRBV3-1/TRBV3-2; D: TRBD2; J: TRBJ2-2; DNA: TGTGCCAGCAGCCCCCAGCGGGAACCAAACACCGGGGAGCTGTTTTTT; CDR3: CASSPQREPNTGELFF
size: .; V: TRBV14; D: .; J: TRBJ1-1; DNA: TGTGCCAGCAGCCAAGGCGGGACGGTGAACACTGAAGCTTTCTTT; CDR3: CASSQGGTVNTEAFF
size: .; V: TRBV10-2; D: .; J: TRBJ2-7; DNA: TGCGCCAGCAGTGAAGTCGGCCGAGGGCGGGGTTACGAGCAGTACTTC; CDR3: CASSEVGRGRGYEQYF
size: few; V: TRBV9; D: TRBD1; J: TRBJ1-3; DNA: TGTGCCAGCAGCGTAGTCCGGAAGACAGGGTCTGGAAACACCATATATTTT; CDR3: CASSVVRKTGSGNTIYF
size: .; V: TRBV25-1; D: TRBD2; J: TRBJ2-5; DNA: TGTGCCAGCAGTGCCTTCGGTCCACTAGCGGGGACCCAAGAGACCCAGTACTTC; CDR3: CASSAFGPLAGTQETQYF
size: .; V: TRBV27; D: TRBD2; J: TRBJ2-5; DNA: TGTGCCAGCATCTCACTAGCGGGAGGACGAGAGACCCAGTACTTC; CDR3: CASISLAGGRETQYF
size: once; V: TRBV3-1/TRBV3-2; D: TRBD2; J: TRBJ2-1; DNA: TGTGCCAGCAGCCAAAAGATTAGGCTAGCGGGCACCTACAATGAGCAGTTCTTC; CDR3: CASSQKIRLAGTYNEQFF
size: .; V: TRBV13; D: .; J: TRBJ2-7; DNA: TGTGCCAGCAGCTTAACAGTGATGGCCTACGAGCAGTACTTC; CDR3: CASSLTVMAYEQYF
size: once; V: TRBV19; D: .; J: TRBJ1-1; DNA: TGTGCCAGTAACAGTCCGGGGGGGGCCAAGAACACTGAAGCTTTCTTT; CDR3: CASNSPGGAKNTEAFF
size: .; V: TRBV11-3; D: .; J: TRBJ2-2; DNA: TGTGCCAGCAGCTTAGCGCGAGGCGGGGAGCTGTTTTTT; CDR3: CASSLARGGELFF
size: once; V: TRBV7-9; D: TRBD2; J: TRBJ2-3; DNA: TGTGCCAGCAGCCCGGGACTAGCGGGAGTAGGTGATACGCAGTATTTT; CDR3: CASSPGLAGVGDTQYF
size: .; V: TRBV7-2; D: .; J: TRBJ1-4; DNA: TGTGCCAGCAGCCTAGAAATTTACAGGGAATCTGAAAAACTGTTTTTT; CDR3: CASSLEIYRESEKLFF
size: .; V: TRBV19; D: TRBD2; J: TRBJ2-7; DNA: TGTGCCAGTAAGGGGGGACTAGCGGGAGCCGAGCAGTACTTC; CDR3: CASKGGLAGAEQYF
size: .; V: TRBV3-1/TRBV3-2; D: .; J: TRBJ1-3; DNA: TGTGCCAGCAGCCAAAGTGTTCGTGCGGGGTCTGGAAACACCATATATTTT; CDR3: CASSQSVRAGSGNTIYF
size: .; V: TRBV28; D: .; J: TRBJ1-4; DNA: .; CDR3: CASSTSVWDTNEKLFF
size: .; V: TRBV4-1; D: .; J: TRBJ2-1; DNA: TGCGCCAGCAGCCAAGAGTCTAGACCGAATGAGCAGTTCTTC; CDR3: CASSQESRPNEQFF
size: .; V: TRBV4-3; D: .; J: TRBJ2-3; DNA: TGCGCCAGCAGCCAAGATCCAGGGACTAGCACAGATACGCAGTATTTT; CDR3: CASSQDPGTSTDTQYF
size: .; V: TRBV28; D: TRBD1; J: TRBJ2-7; DNA: TGTGCCAGCTCAGTATTTCCCCCGGGACAGGGGAAGTACGAGCAGTACTTC; CDR3: CASSVFPPGQGKYEQYF
size: .; V: TRBV19; D: .; J: TRBJ1-2; DNA: TGTGCCAGTAGTATTGAGGGCTATGGCTACACCTTC; CDR3: CASSIEGYGYTF
size: .; V: TRBV3-1/TRBV3-2; D: TRBD2; J: TRBJ2-5; DNA: TGTGCCAGCAGCCCCCCGACTAGCGGGAGACGGGAGACCCAGTACTTC; CDR3: CASSPPTSGRRETQYF
size: .; V: TRBV10-1; D: .; J: TRBJ2-5; DNA: TGCGCCAGCGCCCGGGAATGGACCCAGTACTTC; CDR3: CASAREWTQYF
size: .; V: TRBV9; D: .; J: TRBJ2-7; DNA: TGTGCCAGCAGCGTAGACGGCAGGGGACACTACGAGCAGTACTTC; CDR3: CASSVDGRGHYEQYF
size: .; V: TRBV9; D: TRBD1; J: TRBJ2-5; DNA: TGTGCCAGCAGCGCCCGGGACAGGGATGGGGAGACCCAGTACTTC; CDR3: CASSARDRDGETQYF
size: .; V: TRBV25-1; D: TRBD1; J: TRBJ1-5; DNA: TGTGCCAGCAGTGAATCTCCTCCTGGGACAGGGTCTTTGCAGCCCCAGCATTTT; CDR3: CASSESPPGTGSLQPQHF
size: few; V: TRBV30; D: TRBD1; J: TRBJ2-5; DNA: TGTGCCTGGAGCCACGGGACAGGGGGCAGAGAGACCCAGTACTTC; CDR3: CAWSHGTGGRETQYF
size: .; V: TRBV27; D: TRBD2; J: TRBJ2-5; DNA: TGTGCCAGCAGTCTGGGACTAGCAGGGGCCCAGGGGGAGGAGACCCAGTACTTC; CDR3: CASSLGLAGAQGEETQYF
size: .; V: TRBV3-1/TRBV3-2; D: TRBD1; J: TRBJ1-5; DNA: TGTGCCAGCAGCCAATCCCGACAGGGGAACGGTCAGCCCCAGCATTTT; CDR3: CASSQSRQGNGQPQHF
size: .; V: TRBV5-4; D: TRBD1; J: TRBJ2-5; DNA: TGTGCCAGCAGCTTGTCCTGGGGACAGGCAGAGACCCAGTACTTC; CDR3: CASSLSWGQAETQYF
size: .; V: TRBV6-2/TRBV6-3; D: TRBD2; J: TRBJ2-1; DNA: TGTGCCAGCAGCTCAATCCCGGGACTAGCGGTCTACGATGAGCAGTTCTTC; CDR3: CASSSIPGLAVYDEQFF
size: few; V: TRBV19; D: TRBD2; J: TRBJ2-1; DNA: TGTGCCAGTACCGGGACTAGCGGGAGGGGTCCCTACAATGAGCAGTTCTTC; CDR3: CASTGTSGRGPYNEQFF
size: .; V: TRBV18; D: TRBD2; J: TRBJ2-1; DNA: TGTGCCAGCTCGCAGCTCCTAGCGGGAGGGCCCAATGAGCAGTTCTTC; CDR3: CASSQLLAGGPNEQFF
size: .; V: TRBV28; D: TRBD1; J: TRBJ1-4; DNA: TGTGCCAGTAGTGGGACAGGGGCAACTAATGAAAAACTGTTTTTT; CDR3: CASSGTGATNEKLFF
size: .; V: TRBV19; D: TRBD2; J: TRBJ2-3; DNA: TGTGCCAGTAGTATAGCTGGGACTAGCGGGAGCGATACGCAGTATTTT; CDR3: CASSIAGTSGSDTQYF
size: .; V: TRBV5-6; D: TRBD1; J: TRBJ2-3; DNA: TGTGCCAGCAGCGCCGGGACAGGTCTTGGCACAGATACGCAGTATTTT; CDR3: CASSAGTGLGTDTQYF
size: .; V: TRBV19; D: .; J: TRBJ1-5; DNA: TGTGCCAGTAGCCAAGGAGAGCAGCCCCAGCATTTT; CDR3: CASSQGEQPQHF
size: once; V: TRBV7-2; D: .; J: TRBJ1-1; DNA: TGTGCCAGCAGCTTGGGGGGGTCGGGCACTGAAGCTTTCTTT; CDR3: CASSLGGSGTEAFF
size: few; V: TRBV10-2; D: .; J: TRBJ2-1; DNA: TGCGCCAGCAGTGAGTCGGTCGGGGAGCAGTTCTTC; CDR3: CASSESVGEQFF
size: .; V: TRBV27; D: .; J: TRBJ1-2; DNA: TGTGCCAGCAGTTTCAAACCGGACAGCTATGGCTACACCTTC; CDR3: CASSFKPDSYGYTF